This paragraph reports one TCR beta chain. Recruitment covered about 25 US areas and drew participants whose ages spanned about 18 to 100 years. Which cohort a participant joined came from the clinical history participants gave. All recovered Cohort 3 donors got two negative PCRs, got clearance, or saw symptom resolution. This sample is part of a study of blood T cell repertoires in COVID-19. In germline, CDR1 is PRHDT, CDR2 FYEKMQ (reference sequence). The V gene lost 3 bases and the J gene lost 7 bases, with 6 bases spanning the gap. This CDR3 is built from 12 residues. In the source study's methods: Reference gene primer amplification in the assay estimated nucleated cell counts. Repertoires were generated with immunoSEQ multiplex PCR, while TCRdb's copy carries only in-frame clones and drops some. That table gives V, J and clone size, and the DNA gave D and trimming. The data contain around 200,000 clones, 80% to 90% of them singletons.

The specimen was PBMCs or T cells enriched from blood (not recorded which). The genes are TRBV13 and TRBJ2-2; D remains unclear. The clonotype originates from a man under 40 who had recovered from COVID-19. CDR3 DNA: TGTGCCAGCAGCTTCTTGAGCGGGGAGCTGTTTTTT. Translating gives CASSFLSGELFF.